This T cell receptor beta chain was recovered during a study of PD-L1 blockade in urothelial cancer. As for the study in general: Atezolizumab at 1,200 mg intravenously every 3 weeks was started by patients in 2014. Bladder-origin urothelial cancer in males described about 90% of the 29 patients. The median T cell count in blood samples was about 140,000.

Germline lookup yields CDR1 LGHNT and CDR2 FRNRAP. The CDR3 is 14 amino acids. J gave up 1 base and V 4 bases, and 3 bases lay outside the gene matches. Measured with immunoSEQ multiplex PCR; TCRdb has only the in-frame clones, and not every one. The table shows fewer than 95,000 clones, with 65% to 85% occurring only once. Time point denoted: pretreatment peripheral blood. This receptor was identified in a man between 60 and 70 years old with urothelial cancer. The source material was PBMCs, sampled around atezolizumab (anti-PD-L1) treatment. The chain joins TRBV12-5 to TRBJ2-5, with TRBD1 matching 7 bases. The CDR3 loop is CASGWGQLQETQYF. CDR3 DNA: TGTGCTAGTGGTTGGGGACAGCTCCAAGAGACCCAGTACTTC. The variable domain in full, completed from reference TRBV12-5 and TRBJ2-5, reads DARVTQTPRHKVTEMGQEVTMRCQPILGHNTVFWYRQTMMQGLELLAYFRNRAPLDDSGMPKDRFSAEMPDATLATLKIQPSEPRDSAVYFCASGWGQLQETQYFGPGTRLLVL.